These T cell receptor beta chains were read from a single sample in a study of PD-1 blockade in classical Hodgkin lymphoma. The method was immunoSEQ multiplex PCR; TCRdb's version includes in-frame clones alone and lacks a portion of them. The data show around 2,600 clones, roughly 85% seen once. The source material was CD4+ T cells from blood, sampled at baseline. The receptor source for this set is a human donor with classical Hodgkin lymphoma. Each CDR3 is given with its conserved first and last residue. Fields, in order: CDR3 protein, V gene, clone size, J gene. Not every row has a clone size; where given, it reads once, few, many or a size class.

CDR3aa: CASSVDSGGYNEQFF
v_gene: TRBV9
abundance: NA
j_gene: TRBJ2-1

CDR3aa: CASSWGTTNEKLFF
v_gene: TRBV28
abundance: NA
j_gene: TRBJ1-4

CDR3aa: CATSRDEGAEQFF
v_gene: TRBV15
abundance: NA
j_gene: TRBJ2-1

CDR3aa: CASSVGPNTEAFF
v_gene: TRBV9
abundance: few
j_gene: TRBJ1-1

CDR3aa: CASSVGRSSGNTIYF
v_gene: TRBV9
abundance: few
j_gene: TRBJ1-3

CDR3aa: CASSLDRGLGNYGYTF
v_gene: TRBV11-3
abundance: NA
j_gene: TRBJ1-2

CDR3aa: CASRRRGQTRPTEAFF
v_gene: TRBV19
abundance: NA
j_gene: TRBJ1-1

CDR3aa: CASSHDKGYSYEQYF
v_gene: TRBV11-1
abundance: NA
j_gene: TRBJ2-7

CDR3aa: CASRWRNLNYGYTF
v_gene: TRBV19
abundance: NA
j_gene: TRBJ1-2

CDR3aa: CASGDRENTEAFF
v_gene: TRBV9
abundance: few
j_gene: TRBJ1-1

CDR3aa: CASSSGVGYASGGTQYF
v_gene: TRBV7-2
abundance: NA
j_gene: TRBJ2-3

CDR3aa: CASSAPGVNEQFF
v_gene: TRBV5-4
abundance: NA
j_gene: TRBJ2-1

CDR3aa: CAWGRVLSYGYTF
v_gene: TRBV30
abundance: NA
j_gene: TRBJ1-2

CDR3aa: CASGQRVYGYTF
v_gene: TRBV7-9
abundance: NA
j_gene: TRBJ1-2

CDR3aa: CASSYRVTEVAFF
v_gene: TRBV6-5
abundance: NA
j_gene: TRBJ1-1

CDR3aa: CASRTGLAGSLEQFF
v_gene: TRBV7-2
abundance: NA
j_gene: TRBJ2-1